This T cell receptor beta chain derives from a study of cytomegalovirus exposure and HLA in healthy donors (dated by TCRdb to 2015 to 2018). Concerning the study at large: A later analysis indicated that the 110 or so validation repertoires were generated on the platform also employed for the approximately 700 repertoires of the first cohort. Besides the first cohort of around 700 subjects, a separate validation cohort made up of roughly 120 different subjects was used. The study aimed to test whether cataloging public T cell receptors could reveal signatures of past pathogen exposure. High-throughput TCR immunosequencing, statistical association of individual TCRs with disease status, and machine learning were combined to predict cytomegalovirus infection status.

Trimming takes 6 bases off V and 1 base off J; junction bases not matched to a gene: 4. The germline V gene (reference sequence) yields MNHEY for CDR1 and SMNVEV for CDR2. The cysteine opens and the phenylalanine closes a CDR3 of 14 amino acids. Only CDR3 DNA is held: 42 bases, read in frame from base 1. Donors formed part of the validation cohort, which comprised 120 subjects and was distinct from the first cohort of roughly 600 subjects. What the study reported, not specific to this receptor: The classifier was reported to diagnose cytomegalovirus status with high specificity and sensitivity in both the original cohort and the validation cohort. In vitro tests confirmed that a few of the cytomegalovirus-associated TCR beta chains recognize cytomegalovirus antigens. Subsequent analysis determined that TCRs grouped into clusters in the first cohort also showed a tendency toward co-occurrence across the roughly 110 validation repertoires, and 85% to 95% of cluster scores exceeded 0. The study gave a list of some 150 TCR beta chains associated with cytomegalovirus. The validation cohort had no HLA typing available for a later analysis, so co-occurrence within that cohort was assessed over all 120 or so repertoires. While some public TCRs were present in many individuals, most TCR sequences turned up only very rarely across donors. According to the authors, the approach could potentially be generalized to other disease states and immunological phenotypes.

On this clone itself: Its cognate antigen has yet to be identified. It has no much larger one-base neighbor in the sample; base qualities were not kept.

The library was built by means of the immunoSEQ multiplex PCR assay. The authors' analysis ran thus. A statistical classification framework was built for diagnosing cytomegalovirus status from the catalog of TCR beta chain sequences. In TCRdb, the immuneACCESS table is reduced to in-frame sequences with V and J assigned. These tables do not hold every clone; where another copy was compared, an unresolved V gene accounts for under half, and the others remain unexplained. V and J calls and clone size are copied from that table; D and trimming were computed from the DNA. For this sample the table gives hundreds of thousands of clones, of which about 86% were detected only once. The top ten clones comprise 2.6% of the sample.

Sequenced material: PBMCs. The origin of this receptor is a man between 18 and 29 years old in good health and CMV-seronegative. The rearranged chain carries TRBV27 and TRBJ2-3; 7 nucleotides in the junction match TRBD1. The nucleotide sequence is TGTGCCAGCAGGCCTACAGGGGGCACAGATACGCAGTATTTT. This yields the protein CASRPTGGTDTQYF.